This T cell receptor beta chain was observed in a study of T cells in tuberculosis. General observations from the study: Cases with active tuberculosis were adults, while controls were adolescents. The TCR-beta difference was not significant; alpha differences partly reflected length.

The V segment lost 2 bases and the J segment 4 bases; nucleotides outside the gene matches: 5. Per the germline V gene, CDR1 is SGDLS and CDR2 is YYNGEE. The CDR3 has 14 residues. The time point: new active TB diagnosis, blood taken before or within 7 days of starting treatment. Sequencing was performed with immunoSEQ multiplex PCR; in TCRdb, only in-frame clones are kept and a portion is missing. The data contain 22,000 or so clones, 70% to 90% of them seen just once; the ten biggest clones take up under 15%. This clone has just a few counts. Its target is not known. Source: PBMCs, taken at tuberculosis diagnosis. This clonotype was obtained from an adult with tuberculosis. The genes are TRBV9 and TRBJ2-7; 8 nucleotides match TRBD1. As DNA, the CDR3 is TGTGCCAGCAGCGTGGCAGGGGGCAGATACGAGCAGTACTTC. This translates into CASSVAGGRYEQYF.